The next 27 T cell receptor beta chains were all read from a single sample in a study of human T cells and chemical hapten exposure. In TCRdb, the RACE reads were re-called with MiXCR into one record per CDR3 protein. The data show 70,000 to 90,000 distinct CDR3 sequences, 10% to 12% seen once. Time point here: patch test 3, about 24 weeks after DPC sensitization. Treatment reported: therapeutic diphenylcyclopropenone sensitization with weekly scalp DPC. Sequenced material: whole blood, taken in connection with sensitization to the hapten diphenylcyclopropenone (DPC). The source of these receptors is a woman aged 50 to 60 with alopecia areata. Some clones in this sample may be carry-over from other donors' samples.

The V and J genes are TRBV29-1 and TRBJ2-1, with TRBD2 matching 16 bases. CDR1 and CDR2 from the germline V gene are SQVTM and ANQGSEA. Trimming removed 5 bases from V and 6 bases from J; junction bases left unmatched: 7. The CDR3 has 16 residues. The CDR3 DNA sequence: TGCAGCGTTACCGGGACTAGCGGGAGGGCCTTCAATGAGCAGTTCTTC. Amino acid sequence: CSVTGTSGRAFNEQFF.

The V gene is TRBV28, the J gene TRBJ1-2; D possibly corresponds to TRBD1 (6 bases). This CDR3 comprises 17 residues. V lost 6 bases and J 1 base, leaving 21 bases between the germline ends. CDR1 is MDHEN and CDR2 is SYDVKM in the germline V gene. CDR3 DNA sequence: TGTGCCAGCAGATCCCGGGACACCCTGGGGAATAACTATGGCTACACCTTC. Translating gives CASRSRDTLGNNYGYTF.

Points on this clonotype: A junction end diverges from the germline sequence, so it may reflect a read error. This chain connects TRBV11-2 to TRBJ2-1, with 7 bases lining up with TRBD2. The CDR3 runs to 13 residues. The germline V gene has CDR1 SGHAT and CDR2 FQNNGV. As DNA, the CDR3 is TGTGCCAGCAGCCGAACTAGGGACTACGAGGGAGTCTTC. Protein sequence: CASSRTRDYEGVF.

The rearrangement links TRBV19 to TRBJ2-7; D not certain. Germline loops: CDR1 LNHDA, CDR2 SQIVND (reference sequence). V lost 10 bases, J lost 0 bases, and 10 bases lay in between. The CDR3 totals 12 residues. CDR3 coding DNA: TGTGCCACCATAGCATCCTCCTACGAGCAGTACTTC. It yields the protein CATIASSYEQYF. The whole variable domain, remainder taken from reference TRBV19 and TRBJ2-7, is DGGITQSPKYLFRKEGQNVTLSCEQNLNHDAMYWYRQDPGQGLRLIYYSQIVNDFQKGDIAEGYSVSREKKESFPLTVTSAQKNPTAFYLCATIASSYEQYFGPGTRLTVT.

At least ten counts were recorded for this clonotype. CDR3 amino acids: CASSVSGNTGELFF. CDR3 sequence (DNA): TGCGCCAGCAGCGTCAGCGGGAACACCGGGGAGCTGTTTTTT. The V gene is TRBV5-1, the J gene TRBJ2-2, with D possibly TRBD2 on 5 matching bases. The germline V gene encodes CDR1 SGHRS and CDR2 YFSETQ. Deletions cut 4 bases from V and 1 base from J, with 8 bases between. The CDR3 loop spans 14 amino acids.

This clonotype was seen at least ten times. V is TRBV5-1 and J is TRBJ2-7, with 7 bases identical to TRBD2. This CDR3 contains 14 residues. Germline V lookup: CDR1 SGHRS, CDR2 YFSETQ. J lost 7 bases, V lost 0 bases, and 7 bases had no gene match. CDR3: CASSLDGGEGEQYF. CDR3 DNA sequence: TGCGCCAGCAGCTTGGACGGCGGGGAGGGGGAGCAGTACTTC.

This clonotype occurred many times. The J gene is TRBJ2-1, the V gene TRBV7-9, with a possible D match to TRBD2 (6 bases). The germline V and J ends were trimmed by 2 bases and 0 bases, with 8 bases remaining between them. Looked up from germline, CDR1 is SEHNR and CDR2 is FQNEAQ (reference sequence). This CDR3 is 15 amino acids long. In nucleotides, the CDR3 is TGTGCCAGCAGCTTAAGGGGAGGCTCCTACAATGAGCAGTTCTTC. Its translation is CASSLRGGSYNEQFF.

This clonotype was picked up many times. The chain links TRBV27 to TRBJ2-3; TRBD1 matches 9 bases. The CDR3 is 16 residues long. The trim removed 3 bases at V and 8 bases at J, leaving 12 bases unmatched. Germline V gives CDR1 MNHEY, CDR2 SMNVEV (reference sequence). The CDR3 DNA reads TGTGCCAGCAGTTTTCAGGGACAGGGATCGAGGAGTACGCAGTATTTT. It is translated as CASSFQGQGSRSTQYF.

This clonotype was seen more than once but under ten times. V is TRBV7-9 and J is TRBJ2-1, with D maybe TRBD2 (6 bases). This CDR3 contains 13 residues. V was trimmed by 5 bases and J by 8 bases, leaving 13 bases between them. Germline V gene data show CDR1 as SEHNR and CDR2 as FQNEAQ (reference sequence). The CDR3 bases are TGTGCCAGCAGCACTCCTCTAGCGTATGAGCAGTTCTTC. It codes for CASSTPLAYEQFF.

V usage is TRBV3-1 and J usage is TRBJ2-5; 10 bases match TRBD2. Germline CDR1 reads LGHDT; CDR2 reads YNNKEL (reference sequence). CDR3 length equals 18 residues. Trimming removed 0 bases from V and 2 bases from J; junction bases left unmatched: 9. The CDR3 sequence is CASSQDEKLAGVQETQYF. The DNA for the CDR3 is TGTGCCAGCAGCCAAGATGAGAAGCTAGCGGGAGTTCAAGAGACCCAGTACTTC.

The CDR3 region has the DNA TGCGCCAGCAGCTTAAAACTTTCCTACGAGCAGTACTTC. It specifies CASSLKLSYEQYF. The rearrangement links TRBV5-1 to TRBJ2-7; D is undetermined. V lost 2 bases and J lost 1, with 7 bases in between. The germline V gene has CDR1 SGHRS and CDR2 YFSETQ. CDR3 size: 13 residues.

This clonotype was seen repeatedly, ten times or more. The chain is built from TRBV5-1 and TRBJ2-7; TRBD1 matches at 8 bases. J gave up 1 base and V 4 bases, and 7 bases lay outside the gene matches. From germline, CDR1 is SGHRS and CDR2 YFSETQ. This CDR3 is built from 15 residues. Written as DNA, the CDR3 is TGCGCCAGCAGCCCGGCGACAGGGGTTTCCTACGAGCAGTACTTC. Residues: CASSPATGVSYEQYF.

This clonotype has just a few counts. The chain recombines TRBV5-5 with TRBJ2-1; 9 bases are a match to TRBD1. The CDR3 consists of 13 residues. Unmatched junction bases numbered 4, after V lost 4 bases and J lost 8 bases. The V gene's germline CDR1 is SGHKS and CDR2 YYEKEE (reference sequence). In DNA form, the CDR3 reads TGTGCCAGCAGCATGGACAGGGGCTATGAGCAGTTCTTC. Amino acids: CASSMDRGYEQFF.

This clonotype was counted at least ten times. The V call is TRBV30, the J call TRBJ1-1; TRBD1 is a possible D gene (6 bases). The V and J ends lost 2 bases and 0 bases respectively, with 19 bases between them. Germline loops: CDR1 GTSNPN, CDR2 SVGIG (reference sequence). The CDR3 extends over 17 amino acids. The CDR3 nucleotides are TGTGCCTGGAGTCCCCGGGGGGGGCGTGGGATGAACACTGAAGCTTTCTTT. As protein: CAWSPRGGRGMNTEAFF.

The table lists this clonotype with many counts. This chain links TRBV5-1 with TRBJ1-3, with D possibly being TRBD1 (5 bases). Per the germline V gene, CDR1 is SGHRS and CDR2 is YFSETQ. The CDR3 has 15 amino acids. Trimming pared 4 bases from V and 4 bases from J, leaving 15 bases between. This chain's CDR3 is CASSGGGVSGNTIYF. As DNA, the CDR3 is TGCGCCAGCAGCGGGGGTGGAGTGTCCGGAAACACCATATATTTT. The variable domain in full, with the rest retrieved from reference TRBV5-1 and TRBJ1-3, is KAGVTQTPRYLIKTRGQQVTLSCSPISGHRSVSWYQQTPGQGLQFLFEYFSETQRNKGNFPGRFSGRQFSNSRSEMNVSTLELGDSALYLCASSGGGVSGNTIYFGEGSWLTVV.

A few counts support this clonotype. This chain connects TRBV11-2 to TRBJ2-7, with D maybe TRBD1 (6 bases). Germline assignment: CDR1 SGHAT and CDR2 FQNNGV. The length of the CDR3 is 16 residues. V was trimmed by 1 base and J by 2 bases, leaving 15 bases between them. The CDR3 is CASSLGGTTRTYEQYF. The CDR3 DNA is TGTGCCAGCAGCTTAGGGGGGACAACACGGACCTACGAGCAGTACTTC. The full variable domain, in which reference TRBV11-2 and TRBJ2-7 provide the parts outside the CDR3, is EAGVAQSPRYKIIEKRQSVAFWCNPISGHATLYWYQQILGQGPKLLIQFQNNGVVDDSQLPKDRFSAERLKGVDSTLKIQPAKLEDSAVYLCASSLGGTTRTYEQYFGPGTRLTVT.

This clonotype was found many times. The CDR3 loop is CSAPWTTGSTDTQYF. CDR3 nucleotide sequence: TGCAGTGCTCCCTGGACGACCGGTAGCACAGATACGCAGTATTTT. The V gene is TRBV20-1, the J gene TRBJ2-3; D gene ambiguous. Trimming took 5 bases from V and 0 from J, leaving 15 bases between them. The CDR3 loop spans 15 amino acids. Germline values: CDR1 DFQATT, CDR2 SNEGSKA (reference sequence).

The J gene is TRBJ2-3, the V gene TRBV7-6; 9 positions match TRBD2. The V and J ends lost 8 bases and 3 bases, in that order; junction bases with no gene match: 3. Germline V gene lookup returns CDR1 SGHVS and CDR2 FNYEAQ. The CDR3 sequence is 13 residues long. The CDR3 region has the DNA TGTGCCAGCGGTAGCGGGGGAACAGATACGCAGTATTTT. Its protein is CASGSGGTDTQYF. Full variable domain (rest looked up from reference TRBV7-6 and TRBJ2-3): GAGVSQSPRYKVTKRGQDVALRCDPISGHVSLYWYRQALGQGPEFLTYFNYEAQQDKSGLPNDRFSAERPEGSISTLTIQRTEQRDSAMYRCASGSGGTDTQYFGPGTRLTVL.

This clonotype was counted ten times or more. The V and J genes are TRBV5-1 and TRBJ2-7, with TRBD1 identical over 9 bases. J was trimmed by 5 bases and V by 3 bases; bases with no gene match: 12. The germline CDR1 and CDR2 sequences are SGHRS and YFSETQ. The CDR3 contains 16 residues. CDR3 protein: CASSSLPGQGTNEQYF. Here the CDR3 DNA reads TGCGCCAGCAGCTCCCTACCGGGACAGGGAACCAACGAGCAGTACTTC.

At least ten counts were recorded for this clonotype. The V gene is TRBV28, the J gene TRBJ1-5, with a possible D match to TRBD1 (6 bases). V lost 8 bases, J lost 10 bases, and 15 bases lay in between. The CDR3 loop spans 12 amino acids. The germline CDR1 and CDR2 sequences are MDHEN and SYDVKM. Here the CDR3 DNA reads TGTGCCAGCTGTATCAGGACAGCTCCCCAGCATTTT. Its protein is CASCIRTAPQHF.

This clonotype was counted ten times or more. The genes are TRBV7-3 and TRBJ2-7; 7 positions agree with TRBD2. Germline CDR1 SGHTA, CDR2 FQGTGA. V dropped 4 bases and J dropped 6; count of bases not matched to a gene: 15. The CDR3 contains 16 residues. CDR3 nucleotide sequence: TGTGCCAGCAGCTCCCGGGGGAGTAGCGGCGGGAGCGAGCAGTACTTC. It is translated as CASSSRGSSGGSEQYF.

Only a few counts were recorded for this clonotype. In nucleotides, the CDR3 is TGTGCCAGCAGCTCGACCCTGAGGAACAATGAGCAGTTCTTC. Translating it yields CASSSTLRNNEQFF. The chain has TRBV7-8 and TRBJ2-1; no reliable D call. The V gene's germline CDR1 is SGHVS and CDR2 FQNEAQ. The CDR3 spans 14 residues. Trimming pared 4 bases from V and 5 bases from J, leaving 12 bases between.

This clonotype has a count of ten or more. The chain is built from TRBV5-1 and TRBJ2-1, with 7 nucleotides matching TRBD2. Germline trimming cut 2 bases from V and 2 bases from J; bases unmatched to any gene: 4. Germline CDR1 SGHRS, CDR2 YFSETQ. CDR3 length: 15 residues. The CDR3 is CASSLGLGTYNEQFF. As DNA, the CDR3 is TGCGCCAGCAGCTTAGGACTAGGCACCTACAATGAGCAGTTCTTC.

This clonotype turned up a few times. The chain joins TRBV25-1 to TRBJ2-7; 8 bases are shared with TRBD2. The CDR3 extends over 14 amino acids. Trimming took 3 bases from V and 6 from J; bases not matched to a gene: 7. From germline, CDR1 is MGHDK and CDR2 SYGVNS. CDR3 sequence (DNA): TGTGCCAGCAGTGAGCCCGGGGGGGCCGGCGAGCAGTACTTC. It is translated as CASSEPGGAGEQYF.

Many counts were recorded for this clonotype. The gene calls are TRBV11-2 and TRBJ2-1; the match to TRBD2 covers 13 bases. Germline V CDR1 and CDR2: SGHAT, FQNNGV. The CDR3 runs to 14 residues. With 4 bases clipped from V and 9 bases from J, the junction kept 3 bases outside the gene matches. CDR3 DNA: TGTGCCAGCAGCTCCCGGACTAGCGGGGGTGAGCAGTTCTTC. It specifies CASSSRTSGGEQFF.

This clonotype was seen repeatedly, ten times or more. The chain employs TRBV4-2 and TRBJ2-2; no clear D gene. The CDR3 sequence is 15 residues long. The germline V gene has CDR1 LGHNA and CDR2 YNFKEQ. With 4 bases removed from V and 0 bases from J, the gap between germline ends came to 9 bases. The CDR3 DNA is TGTGCCAGCAGCCCGACACCATCGAACACCGGGGAGCTGTTTTTT. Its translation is CASSPTPSNTGELFF.

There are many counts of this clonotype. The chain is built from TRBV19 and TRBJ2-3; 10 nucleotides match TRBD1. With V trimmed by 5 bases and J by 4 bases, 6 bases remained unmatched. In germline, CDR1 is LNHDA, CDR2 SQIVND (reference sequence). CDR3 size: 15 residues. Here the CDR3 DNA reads TGTGCCAGTAGTCGAGGACAGGGGGGCGCAGATACGCAGTATTTT. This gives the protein CASSRGQGGADTQYF.